This paragraph covers one T cell receptor (beta chain) sequence. Its cognate antigen is unknown. The data derive from a study of graft-versus-host responses after intestinal transplantation. Study-wide context: Isolated intestinal, liver-intestinal, or multivisceral transplants had been given to the recipients. Recipients were all induced with anti-thymocyte globulin, then given tacrolimus and steroids for around 3 years. Whole-study results and caveats: Circulating GvH clones peaking coincided with falling HvG clones soon after transplant. Some GvH clones appeared in ileal mucosa or blood before recipient bone marrow.

The CDR3 loop spans 13 amino acids. The germline gives CDR1 SGHRS, CDR2 YFSETQ. The ends were cut back, 4 bases at V and 1 base at J, with 9 bases in the middle. Measured with immunoSEQ multiplex PCR; TCRdb has only the in-frame clones, and not every one. The sample records roughly 10,000 clones, around 94% being singletons. The sequences come from PBMCs, collected 8 days after intestinal transplant. The clonotype comes from a human patient who received an intestinal transplant, so some T cells may come from the graft donor. This chain connects TRBV5-1 to TRBJ2-7; no firm D call. The DNA of the CDR3 is TGCGCCAGCAGCCTTCATACGTCCTACGAGCAGTACTTC. It yields the protein CASSLHTSYEQYF.